This entry describes one T cell receptor (beta chain). The data derive from a study of blood T cell repertoires in COVID-19. Germline V gene lookup returns CDR1 SGHTA and CDR2 FQGNSA. The V segment lost 2 bases and the J segment 0 bases; nucleotides outside the gene matches: 5. This CDR3 spans 18 amino acids. Here immunoSEQ multiplex PCR was the method, and the copy in TCRdb shows in-frame clones only, minus some. The data contain approximately 68,000 clones, approximately 79% of them singletons. The sequenced sample was peripheral blood. The gene calls are TRBV7-2 and TRBJ2-6, with 9 positions matching TRBD2. This TCR derives from a woman aged 45-59 years with acute or convalescent COVID-19. The CDR3 nucleotides read TGTGCCAGCAGCTTAACCTATAGCGGGAGCTCTGGGGCCAACGTCCTGACTTTC. Its protein is CASSLTYSGSSGANVLTF.